This T cell receptor (beta chain) was observed in a study of T cell clonotyping in hematopoietic cell transplantation. Overall study findings and caveats: Cells were unsorted, so CD4 and CD8 contributions were not separated. Pathologically expanded recipient clonotypes increased progressively from day 30 to day 180 as diversity fell. Broader posttransplant TCR repertoire diversity was predicted by graft donor and pretransplant recipient Inverse Simpson Index values.

The CDR3 spans 11 residues. Trimming removed 1 base at V and 4 bases at J, with 4 bases between. CDR1 and CDR2 (germline): SQVTM, ANQGSEA. Of note for this clone: Antigen unknown.

Recipients were bled about 28 days pretransplant and at posttransplant days 30, 100, 180. TCRdb keeps only in-frame clones here, not all; method: immunoSEQ multiplex PCR. Here the sample spans nearly 11,000 clones, about 47% being singletons. The specimen comprised PBMCs, sampled 30 days after allogeneic stem cell transplant. The origin of this receptor is a male patient in his forties or fifties who had an allogeneic stem cell transplant from an unrelated donor, so the T cells may come from the graft donor. Some clones in this sample may be carry-over from other donors' samples. The V call is TRBV29-1, the J call TRBJ1-1; no reliable D call. DNA for the CDR3: TGCAGCGTTGAAGGAGGCACTGAAGCTTTCTTT. Its translation is CSVEGGTEAFF.